The 28 T cell receptor beta chains reported below all come from one sample, sequenced in a study of T cells in Graves' hyperthyroidism and ophthalmopathy. RNA transcripts gave rise to amplified TCR beta CDR3 regions. During a first-round RT-PCR of the TCR CDR3, the HTBI primer set was used. TCRdb re-derived calls from the multiplex PCR reads in MiXCR, one entry per CDR3 protein. The table has 250,000 to 300,000 distinct CDR3 sequences, roughly 19% seen once; the top ten hold under 45%. The specimen was blood. The receptors shown here come from a man aged 50 or older with Graves' ophthalmopathy.

Concerning this clonotype: This may come from a read error, since a much larger clone is one base off. This sequence joins TRBV20-1 and TRBJ1-2; TRBD1 matches 8 bases. The CDR3 runs to 12 residues. CDR1 and CDR2 (germline): DFQATT, SNEGSKA (reference sequence). J was trimmed by 7 bases and V by 5 bases; bases with no gene match: 6. The CDR3 is CSALQGVCGYTF. The CDR3, as DNA: TGCAGTGCTCTACAGGGGGTCTGTGGCTACACCTTC.

This clonotype was counted only a few times. The CDR3 coding sequence is TGTGCCCGGGGAACAGGTCTCGACCCTGGAAACACCATATATTTT. Its protein is CARGTGLDPGNTIYF. The genes are TRBV30 and TRBJ1-3; a possible D gene is TRBD1 (5 bases). This CDR3 contains 15 residues. Germline CDR1 reads GTSNPN; CDR2 reads SVGIG (reference sequence). Trimming stripped 8 bases from V and 2 bases from J, with 19 bases between. The full variable domain, in which reference TRBV30 and TRBJ1-3 provide the parts outside the CDR3, is SQTIHQWPATLVQPVGSPLSLECTVEGTSNPNLYWYRQAAGRGLQLLFYSVGIGQISSEVPQNLSASRPQDRQFILSSKKLLLSDSGFYLCARGTGLDPGNTIYFGEGSWLTVV.

This clonotype has ten or more counts. The chain is built from TRBV27 and TRBJ2-5; D may be TRBD1 (5 bases). The CDR3 has 16 amino acids. V was clipped by 3 bases and J by 5 bases, with 19 bases between them. Germline V gene sequence: CDR1 MNHEY, CDR2 SMNVEV (reference sequence). Here the CDR3 reads CASSFRQLGPRETQYF. The CDR3, as DNA: TGTGCCAGCAGTTTCAGACAGTTAGGACCCAGGGAGACCCAGTACTTC.

This clonotype was counted only a few times. This chain links TRBV12-3 or TRBV12-4 with TRBJ2-1, with 12 bases matching TRBD2. J lost 4 bases, V lost 8 bases, and 24 bases had no gene match. This CDR3 is 21 amino acids long. The CDR3 coding sequence is TGTGCCAGCGAAAAACACCGGAGGGGAGGACTAGCGGGATGGGGTTACAATGAGCAGTTCTTC. Its protein is CASEKHRRGGLAGWGYNEQFF.

This sequence joins TRBV5-5 and TRBJ1-5; 9 bases agree with TRBD1. The junction had 8 bases not matched to a gene; V was cut back by 4 bases and J by 6 bases. Germline CDR1 and CDR2: SGHKS and YYEKEE (reference sequence). The CDR3 is made up of 15 amino acids. Here the CDR3 DNA reads TGTGCCAGCAGCCCCGGGACAGGGTATAGTCAGCCCCAGCATTTT. Translated: CASSPGTGYSQPQHF. The full variable domain, with the rest looked up from reference TRBV5-5 and TRBJ1-5, is DAGVTQSPTHLIKTRGQQVTLRCSPISGHKSVSWYQQVLGQGPQFIFQYYEKEERGRGNFPDRFSARQFPNYSSELNVNALLLGDSALYLCASSPGTGYSQPQHFGDGTRLSIL.

This clonotype was observed at least ten times. V gene TRBV5-1 combines with J gene TRBJ2-2, with a weak D call TRBD2 (5 bases). Germline values: CDR1 SGHRS, CDR2 YFSETQ. This CDR3 region has 14 residues. V was pared by 4 bases and J by 5 bases, with 12 bases between. CDR3 DNA sequence: TGCGCCAGCAGCGGGAGCTCGGGTACCGGGGAGCTGTTTTTT. It codes for CASSGSSGTGELFF. Full variable domain (outside the CDR3, taken from reference TRBV5-1 and TRBJ2-2): KAGVTQTPRYLIKTRGQQVTLSCSPISGHRSVSWYQQTPGQGLQFLFEYFSETQRNKGNFPGRFSGRQFSNSRSEMNVSTLELGDSALYLCASSGSSGTGELFFGEGSRLTVL.

The CDR3 nucleotides read TGTGCCAGCAGCCTTAGGCCGCCCGCCCGCTACGAGCAGTACTTC. This translates into CASSLRPPARYEQYF. The V gene is TRBV3-1, the J gene TRBJ2-7; no clear D. The V end lost 4 bases, the J end lost 3 bases, and 16 bases lay between the germline ends. The CDR3 is 15 amino acids. CDR1 is LGHDT and CDR2 is YNNKEL in the germline V gene (reference sequence).

The table lists this clonotype with a few counts. The genes are TRBV9 and TRBJ2-7, with TRBD2 matching 7 bases. V lost 3 bases, J lost 4 bases, and 7 bases stayed unmatched. This CDR3 is built from 14 residues. Germline V gene sequence: CDR1 SGDLS, CDR2 YYNGEE. CDR3 DNA sequence: TGTGCCAGCAGCGCAGGGACGGGGGGATACGAGCAGTACTTC. Amino acid sequence: CASSAGTGGYEQYF.

This clonotype was counted only a few times. The V and J genes are TRBV6-1 and TRBJ2-1; possibly TRBD2 for D (5 bases). Between the trimmed V and J ends, which lost 6 bases and 1 base, there was a span of 10 bases. The CDR3 is 14 residues long. Germline CDR1 reads MNHNS; CDR2 reads SASEGT. CDR3 DNA: TGTGCCAGCAGCGACGGGGTTTCCTACAATGAGCAGTTCTTC. Protein sequence: CASSDGVSYNEQFF.

There are a few counts of this clonotype. V and J are TRBV28 and TRBJ1-6; 7 positions match TRBD1. The junction had 4 bases not matched to a gene; V was cut back by 2 bases and J by 3 bases. Germline CDR1 is MDHEN and CDR2 is SYDVKM. This CDR3 contains 16 residues. This CDR3 is CASSLGTAHYNSPLHF. For the CDR3, the DNA is TGTGCCAGCAGTTTAGGGACAGCTCACTATAATTCACCCCTCCACTTT.

This clonotype was detected ten times or more. The CDR3 sequence is CASSLDLGGYPADYTF. CDR3 nucleotides: TGTGCCAGCAGCTTAGACCTAGGAGGCTACCCCGCAGACTACACCTTC. The genes are TRBV11-2 and TRBJ1-2; D is ambiguous. Germline CDR1 and CDR2: SGHAT and FQNNGV. The CDR3 has 16 residues. V shed 0 bases and J shed 10 bases, with 21 bases lying between them.

This clonotype occurred many times. This chain links TRBV13 with TRBJ2-2; D is possibly TRBD1 (6 bases). This CDR3 contains 15 residues. Germline CDR1 PRHDT, CDR2 FYEKMQ (reference sequence). V was clipped by 3 bases and J by 6 bases, with 14 bases between them. The CDR3 loop reads CASSFGQGMAGELFF. The CDR3 DNA reads as TGTGCCAGCAGCTTCGGGCAGGGGATGGCCGGGGAGCTGTTTTTT. Full variable domain (missing parts from reference TRBV13 and TRBJ2-2): AAGVIQSPRHLIKEKRETATLKCYPIPRHDTVYWYQQGPGQDPQFLISFYEKMQSDKGSIPDRFSAQQFSDYHSELNMSSLELGDSALYFCASSFGQGMAGELFFGEGSRLTVL.

The rearrangement uses TRBV14 and TRBJ2-2; D is undetermined. Germline V lookup: CDR1 SGHDN, CDR2 FVKESK. The CDR3 contains 16 residues. V was clipped by 0 bases and J by 4 bases, with 12 bases between them. The CDR3, as DNA: TGTGCCAGCAGCCAAGATCTCCCCCTGTCCACCGGGGAGCTGTTTTTT. It encodes CASSQDLPLSTGELFF.

This clonotype was observed a few times. The chain joins TRBV9 to TRBJ2-1, with D possibly being TRBD2 (6 bases). The germline V and J ends were trimmed by 0 bases and 9 bases, with 10 bases remaining between them. This CDR3 has 13 amino acids. CDR1 is SGDLS and CDR2 is YYNGEE in the germline V gene. This CDR3 is CASSVATGGEQFF. Here the CDR3 DNA reads TGTGCCAGCAGCGTAGCTACCGGGGGTGAGCAGTTCTTC.

This clonotype was observed at least ten times. The chain is built from TRBV9 and TRBJ2-2, with TRBD1 as a possible D gene (5 bases). V was pared by 0 bases and J by 4 bases, with 10 bases between. The CDR3 has 15 amino acids. CDR1 and CDR2 from the germline V gene are SGDLS and YYNGEE. The CDR3 sequence is CASSVVGDTTGELFF. CDR3 sequence (DNA): TGTGCCAGCAGCGTAGTAGGGGATACCACCGGGGAGCTGTTTTTT.

CDR3: CASSVGGNGDTQYF. CDR3 sequence (DNA): TGTGCCAGCAGCGTAGGAGGGAACGGGGATACGCAGTATTTT. This chain links TRBV9 with TRBJ2-3, with D perhaps matching TRBD2 (5 bases). V lost 0 bases, J lost 6 bases, and 11 bases lay in between. Germline V gene sequence: CDR1 SGDLS, CDR2 YYNGEE. The CDR3 contains 14 residues. The full variable domain, with the rest looked up from reference TRBV9 and TRBJ2-3, is DSGVTQTPKHLITATGQRVTLRCSPRSGDLSVYWYQQSLDQGLQFLIQYYNGEERAKGNILERFSAQQFPDLHSELNLSSLELGDSALYFCASSVGGNGDTQYFGPGTRLTVL.

This clonotype was detected a few times. CDR3 in amino acids: CASSPASSYNEQFF. For the CDR3, the DNA is TGTGCCAGCTCACCGGCCAGCTCCTACAATGAGCAGTTCTTC. The rearrangement links TRBV18 to TRBJ2-1; D is ambiguous. Germline CDR1 KGHSH, CDR2 LQKENI. The V gene lost 3 bases and the J gene lost 0 bases, with 6 bases spanning the gap. This CDR3 contains 14 residues.

The chain has TRBV5-6 and TRBJ1-2, with D unclear. V lost 3 bases and J lost 4, with 13 bases in between. The germline gives CDR1 SGHDT, CDR2 YYEEEE. This CDR3 has 14 amino acids. CDR3 loop: CASSSWAHLYGYTF. The CDR3 DNA reads as TGTGCCAGCAGCTCGTGGGCTCACCTCTATGGCTACACCTTC.

This clonotype was observed many times. J is TRBJ2-3 and V is TRBV2, with D possibly matching TRBD2 (6 bases). The V and J ends lost 1 base and 5 bases respectively, with 16 bases between them. Germline CDR1 reads SNHLY; CDR2 reads FYNNEI. The CDR3 is 16 amino acids. The CDR3 DNA reads as TGTGCCAGCAGTGAAGGCCCGGGAGTCTGGATAGATACGCAGTATTTT. It translates to CASSEGPGVWIDTQYF.

The chain uses TRBV3-1 and TRBJ2-1, with D perhaps TRBD2 (6 bases). This CDR3 contains 18 residues. Trimming removed 1 base at V and 1 base at J, with 17 bases between. Per germline, CDR1 LGHDT and CDR2 YNNKEL (reference sequence). The DNA of the CDR3 is TGTGCCAGCAGCCAAGTTGATTTCGGGGGAGCTTCCTACAATGAGCAGTTCTTC. This gives the protein CASSQVDFGGASYNEQFF.

This clonotype showed up many times. The V call is TRBV2, the J call TRBJ2-3; D is undetermined. V lost 3 bases to trimming and J lost 2 bases, with 9 bases between them. This CDR3 contains 14 residues. Germline CDR1 reads SNHLY; CDR2 reads FYNNEI. The chain's CDR3 is CASSDTVTTDTQYF. The CDR3 DNA reads as TGTGCCAGCAGTGATACGGTTACCACAGATACGCAGTATTTT.

The chain links TRBV29-1 to TRBJ2-3; 10 bases are a match to TRBD2. J gave up 5 bases and V 3 bases, and 8 bases lay outside the gene matches. The CDR3 sequence is 15 residues long. Germline V gene data show CDR1 as SQVTM and CDR2 as ANQGSEA. The CDR3 sequence: CSVDALAGYGDTQYF. DNA for the CDR3: TGCAGCGTTGACGCACTAGCGGGATACGGAGATACGCAGTATTTT.

This clonotype was detected only a few times. V gene TRBV10-1 combines with J gene TRBJ2-3, with no clear D. Trimming cost V 7 bases and J 6 bases, with 32 bases left between them. CDR3 length: 19 amino acids. Germline V gene lookup returns CDR1 WNHNN and CDR2 SYGVQD (reference sequence). CDR3 nucleotide sequence: TGCGCCAGCAAGAAGATCCCCCCAAACATCTCGGGCCTCACGGATACGCAGTATTTT. Its translation is CASKKIPPNISGLTDTQYF.

About this clonotype itself: The junction differs from germline at one of its ends, possibly a read error. DNA for the CDR3: TGTGCCAGCAGCCTACAGGGGTTACGGGATTGGGAGACCCAGTACTTC. Translation: CASSLQGLRDWETQYF. The rearrangement joins TRBV5-1 to TRBJ2-5; 7 nucleotides line up with TRBD1. Looked up from germline, CDR1 is SGHRS and CDR2 is YFSETQ. The CDR3 loop spans 16 amino acids.

The sample holds a few counts of this clonotype. The chain has TRBV28 and TRBJ2-4; TRBD1 is a possible D gene (5 bases). Trimming shortened V by 2 bases and J by 8 bases, and 7 bases separated the two germline ends. CDR3 size: 12 residues. Germline V gives CDR1 MDHEN, CDR2 SYDVKM. The CDR3 sequence: CASSLQGDIQYF. CDR3 DNA sequence: TGTGCCAGCAGTTTACAGGGTGACATTCAGTACTTC.

The rearrangement joins TRBV11-2 to TRBJ1-3, with a possible D match to TRBD1 (5 bases). The CDR3 has 15 amino acids. Per the germline V gene, CDR1 is SGHAT and CDR2 is FQNNGV. The ends were cut back, 2 bases at V and 3 bases at J, with 11 bases in the middle. The CDR3 DNA follows: TGTGCCAGCAGCTTAATGTCGGGGGGTGGAAACACCATATATTTT. The encoded protein is CASSLMSGGGNTIYF.

The V call is TRBV19, the J call TRBJ2-1; D is unclear. Trimming left V 0 bases short and J 6 bases short, with 9 bases between. There are 14 residues in the CDR3. In germline, CDR1 is LNHDA, CDR2 SQIVND (reference sequence). The CDR3 spells CASSIDPAINEQFF. The DNA for the CDR3 is TGTGCCAGTAGTATAGACCCAGCCATCAATGAGCAGTTCTTC.

This clonotype was picked up many times. The chain joins TRBV3-1 to TRBJ1-5, with D tentatively TRBD1 (5 bases). The ends were cut back, 1 base at V and 2 bases at J, with 15 bases in the middle. Germline V lookup: CDR1 LGHDT, CDR2 YNNKEL (reference sequence). This CDR3 has 17 residues. The CDR3 DNA reads TGTGCCAGCAGCCAAGGGAGGGGCAGGGAGGGCAATCAGCCCCAGCATTTT. Protein product: CASSQGRGREGNQPQHF.